This TCR beta chain was observed in a study of T cells in Graves' hyperthyroidism and ophthalmopathy. RNA transcripts were the template for amplifying TCR beta CDR3 regions. HTBI primers were employed in a first-round RT-PCR of the TCR CDR3. TCRdb passed the multiplex PCR reads through MiXCR, listing each CDR3 protein once. The sample has 250,000 to 300,000 distinct CDR3 sequences, 10% to 15% seen once. Germline lookup yields CDR1 SGHRS and CDR2 YFSETQ. The CDR3 has 16 residues. V was pared by 4 bases and J by 5 bases, with 8 bases of the junction left unmatched. This clonotype occurred many times. What it recognizes is unknown. Findings and limits, study-wide: Appearing also in blood were most of the thyroid clonotypes expanded above 0.001.

This clonotype originated in a woman aged 25 to 39 with Graves' hyperthyroidism that later progressed to Graves' ophthalmopathy. The chain couples TRBV5-1 to TRBJ2-3, with TRBD1 identical over 12 bases. The sample taken for sequencing was blood. The CDR3 region is CASSLPGQGAVDTQYF. CDR3 in DNA: TGCGCCAGCAGCCTCCCGGGACAGGGGGCTGTAGATACGCAGTATTTT.